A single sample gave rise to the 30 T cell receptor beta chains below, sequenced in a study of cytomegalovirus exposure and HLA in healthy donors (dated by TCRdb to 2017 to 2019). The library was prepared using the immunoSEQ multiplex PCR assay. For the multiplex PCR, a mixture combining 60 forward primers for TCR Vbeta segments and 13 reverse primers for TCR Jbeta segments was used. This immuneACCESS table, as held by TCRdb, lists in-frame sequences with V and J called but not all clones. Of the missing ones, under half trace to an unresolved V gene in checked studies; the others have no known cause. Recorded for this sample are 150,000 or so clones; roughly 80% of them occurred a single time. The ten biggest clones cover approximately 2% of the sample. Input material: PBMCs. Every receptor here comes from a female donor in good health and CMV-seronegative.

This chain's CDR3 is CAWSPLALGQGPTDTQYF. CDR3 DNA: TGTGCCTGGAGCCCCCTTGCCCTCGGACAGGGGCCCACAGATACGCAGTATTTT. This chain connects TRBV30 to TRBJ2-3, with 9 bases lining up with TRBD1. CDR1 GTSNPN and CDR2 SVGIG come from the germline V gene (reference sequence). This CDR3 has 18 residues. Trimming cost V 3 bases and J 2 bases; bases outside gene matches: 15. The variable domain in full, completed from reference TRBV30 and TRBJ2-3, reads SQTIHQWPATLVQPVGSPLSLECTVEGTSNPNLYWYRQAAGRGLQLLFYSVGIGQISSEVPQNLSASRPQDRQFILSSKKLLLSDSGFYLCAWSPLALGQGPTDTQYFGPGTRLTVL.

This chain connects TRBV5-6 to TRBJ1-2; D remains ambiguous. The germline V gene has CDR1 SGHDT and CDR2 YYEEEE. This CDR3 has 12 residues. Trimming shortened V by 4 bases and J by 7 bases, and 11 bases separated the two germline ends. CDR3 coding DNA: TGTGCCAGCAGCGCGGACTTCTTTGGCTACACCTTC. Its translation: CASSADFFGYTF.

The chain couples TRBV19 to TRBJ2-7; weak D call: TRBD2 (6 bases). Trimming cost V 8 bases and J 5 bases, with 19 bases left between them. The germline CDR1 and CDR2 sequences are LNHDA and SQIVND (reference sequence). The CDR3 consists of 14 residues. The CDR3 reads CASGRDSVSNEQYF. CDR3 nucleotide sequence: TGTGCCAGTGGCCGGGACTCCGTTTCAAACGAGCAGTACTTC.

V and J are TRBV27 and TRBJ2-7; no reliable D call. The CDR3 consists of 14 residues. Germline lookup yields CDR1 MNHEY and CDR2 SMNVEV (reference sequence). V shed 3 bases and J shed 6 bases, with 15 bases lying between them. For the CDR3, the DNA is TGTGCCAGCAGTTTGGTGGCTTCCCCGCCCGAGCAGTACTTC. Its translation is CASSLVASPPEQYF.

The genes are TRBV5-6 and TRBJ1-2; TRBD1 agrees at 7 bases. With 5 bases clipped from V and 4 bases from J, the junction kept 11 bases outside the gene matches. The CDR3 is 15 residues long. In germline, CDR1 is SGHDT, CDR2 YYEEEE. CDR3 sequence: CASSVLAGGGYGYTF. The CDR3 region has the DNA TGTGCCAGCAGTGTGCTGGCAGGGGGAGGCTATGGCTACACCTTC.

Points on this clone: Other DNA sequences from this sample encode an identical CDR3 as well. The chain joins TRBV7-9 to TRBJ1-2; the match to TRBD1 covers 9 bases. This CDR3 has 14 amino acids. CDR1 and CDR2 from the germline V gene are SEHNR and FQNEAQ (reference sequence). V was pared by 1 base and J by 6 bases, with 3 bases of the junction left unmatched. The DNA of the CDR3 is TGTGCCAGCAGCTTAGGGGACAGGGTTCATGGCTACACCTTC. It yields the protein CASSLGDRVHGYTF. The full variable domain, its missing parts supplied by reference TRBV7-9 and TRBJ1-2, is DTGVSQNPRHKITKRGQNVTFRCDPISEHNRLYWYRQTLGQGPEFLTYFQNEAQLEKSRLLSDRFSAERPKGSFSTLEIQRTEQGDSAMYLCASSLGDRVHGYTFGSGTRLTVV.

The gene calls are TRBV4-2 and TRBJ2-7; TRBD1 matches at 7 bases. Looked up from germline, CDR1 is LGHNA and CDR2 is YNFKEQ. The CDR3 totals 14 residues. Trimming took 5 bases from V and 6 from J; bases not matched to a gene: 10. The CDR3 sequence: CASSADREMGEQYF. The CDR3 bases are TGTGCCAGCAGCGCAGACAGGGAGATGGGCGAGCAGTACTTC.

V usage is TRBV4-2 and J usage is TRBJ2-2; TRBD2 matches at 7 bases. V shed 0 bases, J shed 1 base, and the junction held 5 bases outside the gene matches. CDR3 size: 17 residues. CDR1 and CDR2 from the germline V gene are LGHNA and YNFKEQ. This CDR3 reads CASSQDRSGGNTGELFF. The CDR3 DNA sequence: TGTGCCAGCAGCCAAGATCGGTCGGGGGGGAACACCGGGGAGCTGTTTTTT.

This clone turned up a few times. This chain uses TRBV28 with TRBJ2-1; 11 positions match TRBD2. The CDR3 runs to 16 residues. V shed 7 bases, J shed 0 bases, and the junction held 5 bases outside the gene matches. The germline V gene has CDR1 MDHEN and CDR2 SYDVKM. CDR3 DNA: TGTGCCAGCACCTTAGCGGGAGGGGTCTCCTACAATGAGCAGTTCTTC. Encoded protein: CASTLAGGVSYNEQFF.

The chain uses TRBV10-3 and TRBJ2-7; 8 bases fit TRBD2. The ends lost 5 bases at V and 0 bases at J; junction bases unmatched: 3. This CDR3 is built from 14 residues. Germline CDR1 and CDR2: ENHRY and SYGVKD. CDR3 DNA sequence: TGTGCCATCAGTAGTGGACTAGCCTCCTACGAGCAGTACTTC. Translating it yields CAISSGLASYEQYF.

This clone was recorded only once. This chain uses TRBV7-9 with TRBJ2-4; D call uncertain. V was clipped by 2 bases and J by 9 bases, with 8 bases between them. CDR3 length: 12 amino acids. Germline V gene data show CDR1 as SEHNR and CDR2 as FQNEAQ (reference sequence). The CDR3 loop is CASSLIAGIQYF. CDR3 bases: TGTGCCAGCAGCTTAATCGCCGGCATTCAGTACTTC.

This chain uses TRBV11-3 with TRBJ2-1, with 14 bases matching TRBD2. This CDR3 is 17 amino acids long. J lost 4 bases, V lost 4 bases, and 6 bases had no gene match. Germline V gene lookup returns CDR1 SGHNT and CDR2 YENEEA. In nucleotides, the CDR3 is TGTGCCAGCAGCTCCGGGACTAGCGGGAGAGTATACAATGAGCAGTTCTTC. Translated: CASSSGTSGRVYNEQFF. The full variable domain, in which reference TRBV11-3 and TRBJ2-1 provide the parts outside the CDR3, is EAGVVQSPRYKIIEKKQPVAFWCNPISGHNTLYWYLQNLGQGPELLIRYENEEAVDDSQLPKDRFSAERLKGVDSTLKIQPAELGDSAVYLCASSSGTSGRVYNEQFFGPGTRLTVL.

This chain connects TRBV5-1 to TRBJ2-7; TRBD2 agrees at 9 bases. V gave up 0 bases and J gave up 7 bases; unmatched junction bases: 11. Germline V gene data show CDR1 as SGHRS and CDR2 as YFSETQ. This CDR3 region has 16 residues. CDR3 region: CASSLGVSSGESEQYF. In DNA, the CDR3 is TGCGCCAGCAGCTTGGGAGTTTCTAGCGGGGAGAGTGAGCAGTACTTC.

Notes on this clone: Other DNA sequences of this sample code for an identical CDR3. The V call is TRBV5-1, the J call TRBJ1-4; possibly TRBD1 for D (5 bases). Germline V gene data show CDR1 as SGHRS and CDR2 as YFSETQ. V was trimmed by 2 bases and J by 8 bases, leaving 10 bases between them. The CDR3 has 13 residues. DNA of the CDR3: TGCGCCAGCAGCTTTGGGGCAGGGGAAAAACTGTTTTTT. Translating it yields CASSFGAGEKLFF.

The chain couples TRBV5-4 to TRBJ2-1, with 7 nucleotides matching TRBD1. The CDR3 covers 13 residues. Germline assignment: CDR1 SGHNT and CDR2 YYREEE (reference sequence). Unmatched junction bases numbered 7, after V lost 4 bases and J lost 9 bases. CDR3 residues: CASSPDRDGEQFF. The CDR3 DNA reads TGTGCCAGCAGCCCCGACAGGGATGGTGAGCAGTTCTTC.

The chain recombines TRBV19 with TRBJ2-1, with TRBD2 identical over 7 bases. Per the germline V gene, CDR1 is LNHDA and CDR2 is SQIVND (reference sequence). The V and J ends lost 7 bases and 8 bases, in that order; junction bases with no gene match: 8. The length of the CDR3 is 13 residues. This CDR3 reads CASKGRGVDEQFF. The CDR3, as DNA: TGTGCCAGTAAGGGACGGGGGGTGGATGAGCAGTTCTTC.

The CDR3 protein is CASSASGNYGYTF. CDR3 DNA sequence: TGTGCCAGTAGCGCCTCAGGGAACTATGGCTACACCTTC. This chain joins TRBV19 and TRBJ1-2; possible D gene TRBD1, 5 bases. The CDR3 is made up of 13 amino acids. V was clipped by 6 bases and J by 2 bases, with 10 bases between them. The germline gives CDR1 LNHDA, CDR2 SQIVND (reference sequence).

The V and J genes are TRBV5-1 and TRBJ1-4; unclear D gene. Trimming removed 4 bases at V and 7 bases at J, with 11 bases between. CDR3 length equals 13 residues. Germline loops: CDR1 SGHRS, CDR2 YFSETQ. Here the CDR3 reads CASSPDGSEKLFF. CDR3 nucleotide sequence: TGCGCCAGCAGCCCCGACGGGAGTGAAAAACTGTTTTTT.

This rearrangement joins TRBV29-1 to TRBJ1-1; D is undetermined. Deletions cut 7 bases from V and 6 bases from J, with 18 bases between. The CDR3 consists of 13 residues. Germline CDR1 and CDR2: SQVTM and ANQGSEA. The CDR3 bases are TGCAGCGCCCAGCGCGACCGTTATTCTGAAGCTTTCTTT. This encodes CSAQRDRYSEAFF.

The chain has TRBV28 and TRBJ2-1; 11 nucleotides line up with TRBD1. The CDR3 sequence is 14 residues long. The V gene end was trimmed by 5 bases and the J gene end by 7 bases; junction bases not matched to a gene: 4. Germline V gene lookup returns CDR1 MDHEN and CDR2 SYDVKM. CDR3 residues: CASSGQGARNEQFF. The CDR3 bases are TGTGCCAGCAGTGGACAGGGGGCGCGTAATGAGCAGTTCTTC.

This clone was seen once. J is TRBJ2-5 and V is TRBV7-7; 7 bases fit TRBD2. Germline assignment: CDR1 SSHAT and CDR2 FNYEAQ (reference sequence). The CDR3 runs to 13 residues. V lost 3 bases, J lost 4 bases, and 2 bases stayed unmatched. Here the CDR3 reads CASSLGGRETQYF. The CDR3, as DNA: TGTGCCAGCAGCTTGGGAGGGAGAGAGACCCAGTACTTC. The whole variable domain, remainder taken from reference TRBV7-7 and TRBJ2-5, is GAGVSQSPRYKVTKRGQDVTLRCDPISSHATLYWYQQALGQGPEFLTYFNYEAQPDKSGLPSDRFSAERPEGSISTLTIQRTEQRDSAMYRCASSLGGRETQYFGPGTRLLVL.

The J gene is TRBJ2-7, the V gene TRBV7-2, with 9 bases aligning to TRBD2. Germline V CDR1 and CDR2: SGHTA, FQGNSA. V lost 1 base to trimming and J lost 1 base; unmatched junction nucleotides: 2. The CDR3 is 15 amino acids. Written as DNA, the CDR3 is TGTGCCAGCAGCTTAGGGCTAGCGGGATCCTACGAGCAGTACTTC. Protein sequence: CASSLGLAGSYEQYF.

CDR3 nucleotide sequence: TGTGCCAGCAGCTTAGTACAGGGGCTAATTCAGCCCCAGCATTTT. Translation: CASSLVQGLIQPQHF. The chain is built from TRBV7-8 and TRBJ1-5, with 7 bases fitting TRBD1. With 1 base clipped from V and 6 bases from J, the junction kept 6 bases outside the gene matches. Germline V gene data show CDR1 as SGHVS and CDR2 as FQNEAQ. The CDR3 covers 15 residues.

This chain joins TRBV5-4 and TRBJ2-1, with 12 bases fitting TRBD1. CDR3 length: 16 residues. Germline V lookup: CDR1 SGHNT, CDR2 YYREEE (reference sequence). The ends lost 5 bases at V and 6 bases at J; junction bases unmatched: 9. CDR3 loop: CASRRTGTGGINEQFF. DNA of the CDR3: TGTGCCAGCAGGCGAACCGGGACAGGGGGCATCAATGAGCAGTTCTTC.

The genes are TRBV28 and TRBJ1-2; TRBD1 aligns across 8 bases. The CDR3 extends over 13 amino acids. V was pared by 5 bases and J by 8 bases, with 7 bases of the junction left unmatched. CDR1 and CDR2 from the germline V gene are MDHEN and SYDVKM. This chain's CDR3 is CASSRMTGAGYTF. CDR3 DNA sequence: TGTGCCAGCAGTAGGATGACAGGGGCGGGCTACACCTTC.

The chain's CDR3 is CASSYSKESGYTF. The CDR3 coding sequence is TGTGCCAGCAGTTATTCAAAGGAGAGTGGCTACACCTTC. The V call is TRBV6-5, the J call TRBJ1-2, with D unresolved. The CDR3 is 13 amino acids. Trimming took 3 bases from V and 7 from J, leaving 12 bases between them. CDR1 and CDR2 (germline): MNHEY, SVGAGI.

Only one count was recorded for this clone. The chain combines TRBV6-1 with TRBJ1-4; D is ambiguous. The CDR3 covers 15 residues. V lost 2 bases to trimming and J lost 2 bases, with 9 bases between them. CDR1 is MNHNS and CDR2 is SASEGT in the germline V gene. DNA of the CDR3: TGTGCCAGCAGTGAAATGAGGGCTACTAATGAAAAACTGTTTTTT. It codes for CASSEMRATNEKLFF.

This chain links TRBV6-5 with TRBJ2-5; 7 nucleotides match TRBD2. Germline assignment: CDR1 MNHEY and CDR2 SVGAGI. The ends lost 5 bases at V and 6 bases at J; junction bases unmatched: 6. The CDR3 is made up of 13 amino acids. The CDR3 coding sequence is TGTGCCAGCAGTAACCCCGGGAGGCAGACCCAGTACTTC. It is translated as CASSNPGRQTQYF.

The CDR3 region has the DNA TGTGCCAGTAGTAGTGGTGGACTAGCGGGAGCCTACGAGCAGTACTTC. This gives the protein CASSSGGLAGAYEQYF. The genes are TRBV19 and TRBJ2-7, with 13 positions matching TRBD2. This CDR3 has 16 amino acids. The V segment lost 4 bases and the J segment 2 bases; nucleotides outside the gene matches: 5. The germline V gene encodes CDR1 LNHDA and CDR2 SQIVND (reference sequence).

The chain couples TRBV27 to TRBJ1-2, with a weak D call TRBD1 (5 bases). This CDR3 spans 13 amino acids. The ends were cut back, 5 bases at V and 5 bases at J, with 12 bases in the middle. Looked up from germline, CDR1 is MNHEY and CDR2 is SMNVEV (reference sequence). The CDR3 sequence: CASSHTGFYGYTF. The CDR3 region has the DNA TGTGCCAGCAGTCATACAGGTTTTTATGGCTACACCTTC.